Sequencing of this T cell receptor beta chain was carried out in a study of shared clonotypes between healthy human individuals (TCRdb year 2020). For the wider study: A few men and a couple of women, aged 18 to 49 years, made up the cohort. Libraries were prepared and TCR repertoires were sequenced by different laboratories using diverse techniques, in order to increase sequencing depth and limit assay-specific biases. Between about 0.9 and 10 billion PBMCs per donor were obtained by leukapheresis. To estimate repertoire size and how much clonotypes are shared between individuals, the study performed deep sequencing of blood TCR repertoires from a handful of healthy adults. Per donor, three plates each were used for CD4 naive and CD4 memory, two for CD8 naive, and one for CD8 memory.

Details on this clone: Its antigen remains undetermined. Per-base quality was not reported, and no clone a single base away is much larger than it.

CDR1 and CDR2 (SGHVS, FNYEAQ) derive from the germline V gene. The germline V and J ends show losses of 1 base and 12 bases respectively, and no gene match explains 9 bases of the junction. Inclusive of the bounding cysteine and phenylalanine, the CDR3 is 15 residues long. Just the 45-base CDR3 DNA is kept, in frame starting at base 1. Overall study outcomes, separate from this receptor: Sampling was restricted to blood, and TCR repertoires in tissues likely differ from the TCR repertoires found in blood. Estimated clonotype richness was generally larger for naive than for memory subsets. Higher generation probabilities were observed for clonotypes shared by all four sorted-subset donors than for non-shared clonotypes. Pairwise subsampling led to the expectation that sequencing depth would affect the degree of clonotype sharing among donors. The small number of donors limited the genetic and exposure-history diversity represented. Sharing across several donors was observed for approximately 4.6% of naive CD4, less than 4% of naive CD8, 2.3% of memory CD4, and about 0.4% of memory CD8 clonotypes. Even with the large sequencing depth, rarefaction of the sorted-subset datasets indicated that sequencing was incomplete.

CD8 naive samples were CD45RO-negative cells positively selected for CCR7, giving a CD45RA+CCR7+ population that excluded TemRA cells. The donors were healthy, HIV-negative adults who had no recently reported acute infections or vaccinations. Only Caucasian adults living in Nashville, Tennessee, USA were represented among the donors. Blood was collected by leukapheresis, and PBMCs were isolated by Ficoll-Histopaque density gradient centrifugation and then cryopreserved in liquid nitrogen vapor phase. Analytical flow cytometry was used to check the purity and quantity of each magnetically sorted T cell population. Each sorted fraction had its genomic DNA isolated and then quantified by UV absorbance on a Nanodrop 2000c. Using the deep immunoSEQ assay, TCR CDR3 regions were amplified from genomic DNA by multiplex PCR. Genomic DNA extracted from each cell subset was distributed evenly over all wells of several immunoSEQ 96-well plates, and each plate served as one replicate. Each replicate PCR for sorted subsets received around 200 ng genomic DNA, equal to roughly 30,000 T cell genomes. Purified libraries were measured with a Qubit 3.0 fluorometer, size-checked on a Bioanalyzer 2100, and measured again with the KAPA Library Quantification kit. Every immunoSEQ 96-well plate was sequenced on a dedicated single-read 150-cycle Illumina NextSeq 550 flow cell. In the authors' own workflow: Because only junctional sequences without quality scores were contained in the immunoSEQ output, filtering matching that applied to full-length reads could not be performed. Sequences were annotated with PyIR, a Python wrapper for IgBLAST v1.9, using IMGT germline references to assign V/J genes and CDR3. Reads with weak V/J assignments (E-value above 1e-6), missing CDR3, stop codons, out-of-frame junctions, or ambiguous translated residues were removed. A V3J clonotype was defined by an identical inferred V gene, J gene, and CDR3 amino acid sequence. Percentage overlap between repertoires was computed as shared unique clonotypes divided by the size of the smaller repertoire. Repertoire richness was assessed with RTK rarefaction, the Chao1 estimator, and Recon v2.1 estimates of unobserved clonotypes. Generation probabilities for all TCRbeta clonotypes obtained by the gDNA method from a handful of donors were computed using OLGA. Sourced from immuneACCESS, this table was stored by TCRdb with only in-frame sequences that have V and J called. A share of the clones is absent; for the studies checked, an unresolved V gene accounts for under half, and the remainder has no known explanation. V and J calls and clone size are those listed in that table; D and trimming were worked out from the DNA. Recorded for this sample are a few hundred thousand clones; roughly 95% of them occurred a single time. In total, the top ten clones hold 0.11% of the sample.

This clonotype originated in a woman aged 25-40 years in good health. Sequenced: naive CD8+ T cells sorted from blood. The meaning of the sample's cell subset or site label: CD45RA+CCR7+. The sequence links TRBV7-6 to TRBJ1-6; 7 middle bases align to TRBD1. The DNA sequence is TGTGCCAGCAGCTTAGGGGCCGGGACAGCTCAACCCCTCCACTTT. Translation gives CASSLGAGTAQPLHF.